The entry below describes one TCR beta chain. The antigen it recognizes is unknown. The sample holds no much larger clone one base away, and base qualities are not on file. The CDR3, cysteine through phenylalanine, is 16 amino acids long. Solely the CDR3 DNA is kept, with 48 bases framed from the first base. V trim: 3 bases; J trim: 0 bases; unmatched bases: 4. Hyperthyroidism patients were newly diagnosed, with disease duration under 2 months, and aged 18 to 65 years. Patients with uncontrolled infections, other autoimmune diseases, pregnancy or lactation were excluded. Clinical symptoms, serum thyroxine and TRAb, thyroid ultrasound, and orbital computed tomography formed the basis for the diagnoses. Blood from progressor patients was collected at the time of first diagnosis with hyperthyroidism, before any ophthalmopathy symptoms had appeared. PBMCs were separated from roughly 10 ml of fresh peripheral blood using Ficoll-Paque density gradient centrifugation. Patients classed as progressors first received a Graves' hyperthyroidism diagnosis and then went on to develop ophthalmopathy during follow-up. Total RNA was extracted using Trizol reagent, and RNA quality was assessed on an Agilent 2100 Bioanalyzer.

The data derive from a study of T cells in Graves' hyperthyroidism and ophthalmopathy (dated by TCRdb to the late 2010s). For the wider study: Peripheral blood was sampled at the time of initial diagnosis, prior to any treatment. A discovery cohort of about a hundred patients, approximately 44 with Graves' ophthalmopathy and over 55 with stable Graves' hyperthyroidism, was used to find distinguishing TCR V-J signatures. An independent validation cohort of around 19 hyperthyroidism patients and 17 patients who later progressed to ophthalmopathy tested prospective prediction of ophthalmopathy. The 75 to 100 discovery patients were randomly split 7:3 into training and test sets. In addition, the study compared T-cell repertoires in thyroid tissue and in blood from roughly 6 Graves' hyperthyroidism patients. After sampling, hyperthyroidism patients received methimazole starting at 30 mg daily, and ophthalmopathy patients received high-dose intravenous methylprednisolone. According to the paper, TCR Vbeta CDR3 sequencing was carried out on over 130 peripheral blood samples, which came from some 41 ophthalmopathy, 80 or so hyperthyroidism and roughly 17 progressor patients.

The study at large found these results: In cross-validation, a model built on a 13 V-J signature told ophthalmopathy apart from stable hyperthyroidism with just under 90% sensitivity and around 83% specificity, and in testing the same model reached 80%/75%. Blood samples also contained most of the expanded thyroid clonotypes (frequency above 0.001), which suggests that blood repertoires may reflect thyroid immune responses. In validation, progression to ophthalmopathy was predicted by the model with about 70% sensitivity and around 75% specificity, a median of 6.5 months before onset. No statistical method was used to set the sample size in advance, and investigators knew the group allocation.

Amplification of TCR beta CDR3 regions was carried out from RNA transcripts. A first-round RT-PCR of the TCR CDR3 used the HTBI primer set with the Qiagen OneStep RT-PCR kit. The libraries were constructed in a second round of multiplex PCR and then size-selected and purified. Sequencing of the libraries was done on an Illumina HiSeq2000 using paired-end 100 bp reads. Processing in the source paper ran as follows. SOAPnuke was used to process the raw data, throwing out any read that contained adapters or uncalled bases, had a mean Phred below 15, or lacked an exact constant-primer or identifier match. High-quality paired reads were merged with COPE v1.2.5, and unique nucleotide sequences were defined as clonotypes. MiTCR v1.1 was used to align the clonotypes against IMGT TRBV, TRBD and TRBJ reference segments. The analysis was restricted to V-J combinations with a frequency above 0.0001, which together covered over 99% of the repertoires. A TCS score was defined as the ratio between F50 (clonal expansion) and ExV (chaos), using BLOSUM62-based TCRdist between CDR3 peptides within each V-J. Welch's t-statistics and random forest reduced approximately 520 V-J features to some 14, which were used in a naive Bayes classifier (R e1071). The raw public data were reprocessed by TCRdb itself: fastp quality trimming at Q25, MiXCR clonotype calling, in-frame beta chains only. Duplicate CDR3 protein sequences are folded into a single record with the most common DNA and genes. In this record, the V and J calls reflect TCRdb's handling and not the investigators' own analysis. This sample comprises more than 300,000 distinct CDR3 sequences, 17% of them detected only once. Clones ranked in the top ten supply around a third of the sample.

Material for sequencing was blood. The rearranged chain carries TRBV12-3 or TRBV12-4 and TRBJ1-1; TRBD1 fits 10 bases in the junction. The origin of this receptor is a woman aged 25 to 45 with Graves' hyperthyroidism that later progressed to Graves' ophthalmopathy. The sequence in DNA is TGTGCCAGCAGTTTGGACAGGGGGGTAATGAACACTGAAGCTTTCTTT. Protein translation: CASSLDRGVMNTEAFF.